A selection of T cell receptor beta chains follows, all from one sample in a study of T cells in Graves' hyperthyroidism and ophthalmopathy. TCRdb recomputed calls from the multiplex PCR reads with MiXCR, one row per CDR3 protein. In the table there are more than 650,000 distinct CDR3 sequences, around 13% of which are singletons. Sequencing was carried out using blood. The receptors here all came from a young woman with Graves' hyperthyroidism. Each CDR3 is given with its conserved first and last residue. D genes are given only for firm matches. Size is omitted from some rows. Given values are once, few, many or a class for expanded clones.

j_gene | d_gene | v_gene | len | abundance | CDR3aa | CDR3nt
TRBJ2-2 | NA | TRBV9 | 14 | NA | CASSEVTGSGELFF | TGTGCCAGCAGCGAGGTGACCGGGAGCGGGGAGCTGTTTTTT
TRBJ2-7 | TRBD2 | TRBV2 | 18 | many | CASSVSGTSGEITYEQYF | TGTGCCAGCAGTGTCTCCGGGACTAGCGGGGAGATAACCTACGAGCAGTACTTC
TRBJ2-1 | TRBD2 | TRBV12-3/TRBV12-4 | 16 | few | CASSFELAGGRDEQFF | TGTGCCAGCAGTTTCGAACTAGCGGGAGGGAGGGATGAGCAGTTCTTC
TRBJ1-3 | NA | TRBV20-1 | 13 | few | CSASVGTGNTIYF | TGCAGTGCTAGTGTAGGGACTGGAAACACCATATATTTT
TRBJ2-3 | NA | TRBV27 | 15 | many | CASSLGPILTDTQYF | TGTGCCAGCAGTCTCGGCCCAATCCTCACAGATACGCAGTATTTT
TRBJ2-7 | TRBD2 | TRBV28 | 12 | many | CASSLAGLEQYF | TGTGCCAGCAGTCTAGCGGGACTCGAGCAGTACTTC
TRBJ2-5 | TRBD2 | TRBV3-1 | 16 | many | CASSQDASGPPETQYF | TGTGCCAGCAGCCAAGACGCTAGCGGGCCGCCAGAGACCCAGTACTTC
TRBJ2-3 | TRBD2 | TRBV6-4 | 18 | NA | CASRPGLAGGIRTDTQYF | TGTGCCAGCAGGCCGGGACTAGCGGGAGGTATACGGACAGATACGCAGTATTTT
TRBJ2-1 | TRBD2 | TRBV9 | 15 | NA | CASSVGAGGPYEQFF | TGTGCCAGCAGCGTAGGGGCGGGAGGGCCCTATGAGCAGTTCTTC
TRBJ2-2 | NA | TRBV24-1 | 14 | many | CATSDFKGNEELFF | TGTGCCACCAGTGATTTCAAAGGAAATGAGGAGCTGTTTTTT
TRBJ2-7 | TRBD2 | TRBV12-3/TRBV12-4 | 14 | NA | CASRLTGTSYEQYF | TGTGCCAGCAGACTTACCGGGACTAGCTACGAGCAGTACTTC
TRBJ2-2 | TRBD2 | TRBV7-3 | 16 | few | CASSTIAGGGTGELFF | TGTGCCAGCAGCACCATAGCGGGAGGGGGTACCGGGGAGCTGTTTTTT
TRBJ2-3 | NA | TRBV7-2 | 12 | NA | CASSFSLLAQYF | TGTGCCAGCAGCTTTAGCCTGCTTGCGCAGTATTTT
TRBJ1-1 | NA | TRBV19 | 13 | NA | CASSISERTEAFF | TGTGCCAGTAGTATTTCAGAGCGGACTGAAGCTTTCTTT
TRBJ2-1 | NA | TRBV2 | 11 | many | CAQERGNEQFF | TGTGCCCAGGAAAGGGGCAATGAGCAGTTCTTC
TRBJ1-1 | TRBD1 | TRBV28 | 16 | NA | CASRMSHTGVNTEALF | TGTGCCAGCAGGATGAGCCACACAGGGGTGAACACTGAAGCTCTCTTT
TRBJ2-3 | NA | TRBV6-2/TRBV6-3 | 14 | NA | CASSFGRLADTQYF | TGTGCCAGCAGTTTTGGACGGCTGGCAGATACGCAGTATTTT
TRBJ2-1 | NA | TRBV20-1 | 15 | many | CSASPDQELRWEQFF | TGCAGTGCTAGCCCGGACCAGGAGTTACGTTGGGAGCAGTTCTTC
TRBJ2-7 | NA | TRBV11-1 | 15 | many | CASRPGGGPSYEQYF | TGTGCCAGCAGACCCGGAGGTGGGCCTTCCTACGAGCAGTACTTC
TRBJ2-1 | NA | TRBV12-3/TRBV12-4 | 13 | NA | CASTALIISEQFF | TGTGCCAGCACCGCTCTCATCATCAGTGAGCAGTTCTTC
TRBJ2-7 | NA | TRBV28 | 14 | NA | CASTDPETTYEQYF | TGTGCCAGCACCGATCCAGAGACGACCTACGAGCAGTACTTC
TRBJ1-1 | NA | TRBV6-1 | 13 | many | CASNPTAGPEAFF | TGTGCCAGCAACCCAACCGCTGGGCCTGAAGCTTTCTTT
TRBJ2-7 | TRBD1 | TRBV7-2 | 16 | NA | CASSLAAGTGIDEQYF | TGTGCCAGCAGCTTAGCGGCAGGGACAGGGATCGACGAGCAGTACTTC
TRBJ2-6 | NA | TRBV3-1 | 16 | NA | CASSRTGTSRANVLTF | TGTGCCAGCAGCCGTACCGGGACAAGTAGGGCCAACGTCCTGACTTTC
TRBJ2-1 | TRBD2 | TRBV20-1 | 14 | many | CSAEAGGHHNEQFF | TGCAGTGCTGAAGCGGGAGGGCACCACAATGAGCAGTTCTTC
TRBJ2-1 | NA | TRBV20-1 | 14 | many | CSGTSHRIYNEQFF | TGCAGTGGAACTAGCCATCGAATCTACAATGAGCAGTTCTTC
TRBJ1-1 | NA | TRBV7-3 | 14 | many | CATSLSGGNTEAFF | TGTGCCACCTCCCTTAGTGGGGGGAACACTGAAGCTTTCTTT
TRBJ1-1 | NA | TRBV27 | 12 | few | CASSLSRGEAFF | TGTGCCAGCAGTTTATCTCGGGGGGAAGCTTTCTTT
TRBJ2-3 | NA | TRBV4-3 | 16 | many | CASSQAGGGLADTQYF | TGCGCCAGCAGCCAAGCGGGCGGCGGGCTCGCGGATACGCAGTATTTT
TRBJ1-1 | NA | TRBV7-9 | 14 | many | CASSFRPRSTEAFF | TGTGCCAGCAGCTTTAGACCGAGGAGCACTGAAGCTTTCTTT
TRBJ2-3 | NA | TRBV5-6 | 15 | NA | CASSPGSWGTDTQYF | TGTGCCAGCAGCCCGGGCTCGTGGGGCACAGATACGCAGTATTTT
TRBJ1-6 | TRBD1 | TRBV6-5 | 16 | NA | CASSYSGTGTNSPLHF | TGTGCCAGCAGTTACTCCGGGACAGGGACTAATTCACCCCTCCACTTT
TRBJ2-3 | NA | TRBV24-1 | 15 | many | CATSDSRDLSDTQYF | TGTGCCACCAGTGATTCCAGGGACTTATCAGATACGCAGTATTTT
TRBJ1-2 | TRBD1 | TRBV30 | 13 | many | CAWTSMTGDGYTF | TGTGCCTGGACCTCAATGACAGGGGACGGCTACACCTTC
TRBJ2-2 | TRBD1 | TRBV5-6 | 21 | few | CASSLNYPGTGVVANTGELFF | TGTGCCAGCAGCTTGAACTATCCCGGGACAGGGGTCGTAGCGAACACCGGGGAGCTGTTTTTT
TRBJ1-5 | NA | TRBV19 | 16 | NA | CASSMGGKYSNQPQHF | TGTGCCAGTAGTATGGGGGGAAAATATAGCAATCAGCCCCAGCATTTT
TRBJ1-2 | NA | TRBV30 | 13 | many | CAWNVGGAEGYTF | TGTGCCTGGAACGTAGGGGGGGCCGAAGGCTACACCTTC
TRBJ1-1 | NA | TRBV19 | 14 | many | CASSIGRPNTEAFF | TGTGCCAGTAGTATCGGCAGGCCGAACACTGAAGCTTTCTTT
TRBJ2-1 | NA | TRBV5-1 | 16 | many | CASSLATGGGNNEQFF | TGCGCCAGCAGCTTGGCTACAGGGGGGGGTAACAATGAGCAGTTCTTC
TRBJ1-6 | NA | TRBV7-2 | 16 | many | CASSLTLRPKDSPLHF | TGTGCCAGCAGCTTAACTCTGCGGCCCAAAGACTCACCCCTCCACTTT
TRBJ2-3 | TRBD2 | TRBV20-1 | 13 | NA | CSAQREGPDTQYF | TGCAGTGCCCAGCGGGAGGGCCCCGATACGCAGTATTTT
TRBJ1-5 | NA | TRBV3-1 | 15 | many | CASSQGLGSNQPQHF | TGTGCCAGCAGCCAAGGACTAGGGTCCAATCAGCCCCAGCATTTT
TRBJ2-1 | TRBD2 | TRBV19 | 17 | NA | CASSQRGGLAGDGEQFF | TGTGCCAGTAGCCAAAGGGGGGGACTAGCGGGAGACGGGGAGCAGTTCTTC
TRBJ1-1 | TRBD1 | TRBV6-2/TRBV6-3 | 18 | NA | CASSWGRTGGGWNTEAFF | TGTGCCAGCAGCTGGGGCAGGACAGGGGGCGGCTGGAACACTGAAGCTTTCTTT
TRBJ1-2 | NA | TRBV5-6 | 15 | few | CASSLKWGRQYGYTF | TGTGCCAGCAGCTTGAAGTGGGGGCGCCAGTATGGCTACACCTTC